Listed below are T cell receptor beta chains from one sample, sequenced in a study of CD8 T cells in ankylosing spondylitis. TCRdb fed the 5' RACE reads into MiXCR, producing one record per CDR3 protein. The sample has around 440,000 distinct CDR3 sequences, roughly 18% seen once. Sequencing input: blood, either unsorted or a sorted T cell fraction (not recorded which). The receptor set was obtained from a male donor with ankylosing spondylitis. The CDR3 runs from the conserved cysteine through the conserved F or W. D genes are given only for firm matches. Clone size is shown for a subset of rows, as once, few, many or a class of expanded clone.

j_call,clone_size,v_call,d_call,cdr3_aa,cdr3_nt
TRBJ1-1,many,TRBV7-8,TRBD1,CASIHRQGNTEAFF,TGTGCCAGCATCCACCGACAGGGCAACACTGAAGCTTTCTTT
TRBJ2-3,few,TRBV13,TRBD2,CASSSGSGGFTDTQYF,TGTGCCAGCAGCTCAGGAAGCGGGGGGTTCACAGATACGCAGTATTTT
TRBJ1-2,NA,TRBV27,NA,CASSLQGLGYGYTF,TGTGCCAGCAGTTTACAGGGGTTAGGCTATGGCTACACCTTC
TRBJ2-1,few,TRBV30,NA,CAWRPGLHYNEQFF,TGTGCCTGGAGACCGGGACTTCACTACAATGAGCAGTTCTTC
TRBJ2-5,few,TRBV20-1,TRBD1,CSALDRGRKQETQYF,TGCAGTGCCCTGGACAGGGGCCGGAAACAAGAGACCCAGTACTTC
TRBJ2-7,few,TRBV4-1,TRBD1,CASSQDVTGVNYEQYF,TGCGCCAGCAGCCAAGATGTCACAGGGGTAAACTACGAGCAGTACTTC
TRBJ1-2,many,TRBV12-3/TRBV12-4,TRBD1,CASSFRPRTGGYTF,TGTGCCAGCAGTTTTAGACCTCGGACAGGTGGCTACACCTTC
TRBJ1-1,NA,TRBV19,NA,CATGGGTMNTEAFF,TGTGCCACCGGGGGGGGAACCATGAACACTGAAGCTTTCTTT
TRBJ1-2,NA,TRBV20-1,NA,CSALDRANYGYTF,TGCAGTGCCCTGGACAGAGCTAACTATGGCTACACCTTC
TRBJ1-1,NA,TRBV15,NA,CATSRDQGGEAFF,TGTGCCACCAGCAGAGATCAAGGAGGGGAGGCTTTCTTT
TRBJ2-5,many,TRBV28,TRBD1,CASSPDRERKETQYF,TGTGCCAGCAGCCCGGACAGGGAGCGGAAGGAGACCCAGTACTTC
TRBJ2-2,NA,TRBV20-1,NA,CSARGAREDAGELFF,TGCAGTGCTAGAGGGGCCAGGGAGGATGCCGGGGAGCTGTTTTTT
TRBJ1-2,NA,TRBV30,TRBD1,CAWSRTGGPGYTF,TGTGCCTGGAGTCGGACAGGGGGCCCTGGCTACACCTTC
TRBJ2-1,NA,TRBV10-2,NA,CASSERRALYNEQFF,TGCGCCAGCAGTGAACGAAGGGCTCTCTACAATGAGCAGTTCTTC
TRBJ2-1,few,TRBV4-1,NA,CASSQRTGYNEQFF,TGCGCCAGCAGCCAAAGAACAGGTTACAATGAGCAGTTCTTC
TRBJ2-1,NA,TRBV11-3,NA,CASSPSVNSYNEQFF,TGTGCCAGCAGCCCGAGCGTTAACTCCTACAATGAGCAGTTCTTC
TRBJ1-1,NA,TRBV7-2,NA,CASSVQTGPMNTEAFF,TGTGCCAGCAGCGTACAGACAGGCCCCATGAACACTGAAGCTTTCTTT
TRBJ1-2,few,TRBV6-1,NA,CASSRPGRGYGYTF,TGTGCCAGCAGCAGACCGGGACGAGGCTATGGCTACACCTTC
TRBJ2-1,many,TRBV5-1,NA,CASSLARGARDNEQFF,TGCGCCAGCAGCTTGGCTCGGGGGGCGAGGGACAATGAGCAGTTCTTC
TRBJ1-5,few,TRBV6-2/TRBV6-3,NA,CASRSLRQPQHF,TGTGCCAGCAGATCCCTTAGGCAGCCCCAGCATTTT
TRBJ1-6,few,TRBV9,NA,CASSVGVTGVGSPLHF,TGTGCCAGCAGCGTAGGCGTCACCGGCGTCGGATCACCCCTCCACTTT
TRBJ2-7,many,TRBV4-1,TRBD2,CASSQAGTNTYEQYF,TGCGCCAGCAGCCAAGCCGGGACTAACACCTACGAGCAGTACTTC
TRBJ1-6,many,TRBV5-1,TRBD1,CASSLGDRKNSPLHF,TGCGCCAGCAGCTTGGGGGACAGGAAAAATTCACCCCTCCACTTT
TRBJ1-1,many,TRBV29-1,NA,CSVGGDGIFGNTEAFF,TGCAGCGTTGGAGGGGACGGGATATTTGGGAACACTGAAGCTTTCTTT
TRBJ2-2,many,TRBV4-2,TRBD1,CASSQVDRDTGELFF,TGTGCCAGCAGCCAAGTCGACAGGGATACCGGGGAGCTGTTTTTT
TRBJ2-1,NA,TRBV19,NA,CASSQYTAGHNEQFF,TGTGCCAGTAGCCAATACACGGCGGGGCACAATGAGCAGTTCTTC
TRBJ2-1,NA,TRBV10-3,TRBD2,CAISGLAGGPHNEQFF,TGTGCCATCAGTGGTCTAGCGGGAGGGCCGCACAATGAGCAGTTCTTC
TRBJ2-6,NA,TRBV12-3/TRBV12-4,TRBD2,CASTLWGTSRTGANVLTF,TGTGCCAGCACACTTTGGGGGACTAGCCGAACTGGGGCCAACGTCCTGACTTTC
TRBJ1-1,NA,TRBV5-1,TRBD1,CASSYTGTGATEAFF,TGCGCCAGCAGCTACACCGGGACAGGGGCCACTGAAGCTTTCTTT
TRBJ1-1,NA,TRBV12-3/TRBV12-4,NA,CASCWRILGGVTTEAFF,TGTGCCAGCTGCTGGCGTATTCTAGGGGGAGTGACAACTGAAGCTTTCTTT
TRBJ1-2,NA,TRBV20-1,NA,CSARDPGSTALYGYTF,TGCAGTGCTAGAGATCCTGGGTCGACAGCCCTCTATGGCTACACCTTC
TRBJ2-3,NA,TRBV12-3/TRBV12-4,NA,CASSLSSGVSTDTQYF,TGTGCCAGCAGTTTAAGTAGCGGAGTTAGCACAGATACGCAGTATTTT
TRBJ2-5,NA,TRBV6-5,NA,CASSYSSRLETQYF,TGTGCCAGCAGTTACAGTTCGCGACTAGAGACCCAGTACTTC
TRBJ1-2,many,TRBV20-1,NA,CSARGGGIEGYTF,TGCAGTGCTAGAGGGGGAGGGATCGAGGGCTACACCTTC
TRBJ2-1,NA,TRBV5-1,TRBD1,CASTLGTGGPNEQFF,TGCGCCAGCACCTTAGGGACAGGGGGGCCCAATGAGCAGTTCTTC
TRBJ2-7,NA,TRBV20-1,NA,CSAIGFLPPYEQYF,TGCAGTGCTATAGGGTTTCTTCCCCCCTACGAGCAGTACTTC
TRBJ1-1,once,TRBV2,NA,CANQAGWATEAFF,TGTGCCAACCAAGCAGGGTGGGCCACTGAAGCTTTCTTT
TRBJ1-3,NA,TRBV29-1,TRBD1,CSAETGAGNTIYF,TGCAGCGCCGAAACAGGGGCTGGAAACACCATATATTTT
TRBJ2-1,many,TRBV5-1,TRBD2,CASSFSGSRDNEQFF,TGCGCCAGCAGCTTTAGCGGGAGCCGCGACAATGAGCAGTTCTTC
TRBJ1-2,NA,TRBV27,NA,CASSLSRGTVTGYGYTF,TGTGCCAGCAGTTTAAGTAGGGGTACCGTAACTGGTTATGGCTACACCTTC
TRBJ2-5,NA,TRBV20-1,NA,CSARAQGRETQYF,TGCAGTGCTAGGGCTCAGGGCCGAGAGACCCAGTACTTC
TRBJ2-5,NA,TRBV4-1,NA,CASSKQGNQGGETQYF,TGCGCCAGCAGCAAGCAAGGGAACCAGGGTGGGGAGACCCAGTACTTC
TRBJ2-7,NA,TRBV4-2,NA,CASSPPGRFTEEQYF,TGTGCCAGCAGCCCTCCGGGACGCTTTACGGAGGAGCAGTACTTC
TRBJ1-4,many,TRBV7-2,NA,CASSFLGHEEKLFF,TGTGCCAGCAGCTTCCTCGGACATGAGGAAAAACTGTTTTTT
TRBJ2-1,many,TRBV10-3,NA,CAISPGRDGDEQFF,TGTGCCATCAGTCCGGGACGGGACGGGGATGAGCAGTTCTTC
TRBJ1-1,NA,TRBV20-1,TRBD1,CSLAGDRDNTEAFF,TGCAGTCTGGCAGGGGACAGGGATAACACTGAAGCTTTCTTT
TRBJ1-1,few,TRBV7-6,NA,CASSPAVGNTEAFF,TGTGCCAGCAGCCCGGCTGTGGGCAACACTGAAGCTTTCTTT
TRBJ1-1,NA,TRBV20-1,NA,CSAREGVSNTEAFF,TGCAGTGCTAGAGAGGGGGTGTCGAACACTGAAGCTTTCTTT
TRBJ1-1,NA,TRBV6-4,NA,CARGPHRWEAFF,TGTGCCAGGGGGCCCCACAGGTGGGAAGCTTTCTTT
TRBJ1-5,many,TRBV12-3/TRBV12-4,NA,CASSTRDSNQPQHF,TGTGCCAGCAGTACCCGAGATAGCAATCAGCCCCAGCATTTT
TRBJ2-6,few,TRBV18,NA,CASSPPQGAGANVLTF,TGTGCCAGCTCACCGCCACAGGGTGCTGGGGCCAACGTCCTGACTTTC
TRBJ1-1,NA,TRBV11-3,NA,CASSSAGRRTLNTEAFF,TGTGCCAGCAGCTCCGCGGGCAGGCGGACGTTGAACACTGAAGCTTTCTTT
TRBJ2-1,NA,TRBV18,NA,CASSKLVNPNEQFF,TGTGCCAGCTCAAAACTAGTGAACCCCAATGAGCAGTTCTTC